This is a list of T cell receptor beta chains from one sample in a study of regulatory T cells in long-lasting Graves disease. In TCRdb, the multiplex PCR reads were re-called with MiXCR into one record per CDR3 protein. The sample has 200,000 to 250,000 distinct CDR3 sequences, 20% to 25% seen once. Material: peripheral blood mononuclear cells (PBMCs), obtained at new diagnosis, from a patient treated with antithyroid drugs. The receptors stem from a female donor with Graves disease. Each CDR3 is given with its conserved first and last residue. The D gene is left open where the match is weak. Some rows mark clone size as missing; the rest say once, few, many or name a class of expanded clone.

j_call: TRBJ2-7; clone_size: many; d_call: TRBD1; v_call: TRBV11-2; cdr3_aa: CASQTGQGTYEQYF; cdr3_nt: TGTGCCAGCCAAACGGGACAGGGCACCTACGAGCAGTACTTC
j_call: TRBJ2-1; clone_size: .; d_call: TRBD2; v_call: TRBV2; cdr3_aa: CASYGLAGGHEQFF; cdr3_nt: TGTGCCAGCTACGGCCTAGCGGGAGGCCATGAGCAGTTCTTC
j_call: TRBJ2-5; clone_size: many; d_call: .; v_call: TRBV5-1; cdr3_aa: CASSLTPGPQETQYF; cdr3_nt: TGCGCCAGCAGCTTGACTCCGGGACCCCAAGAGACCCAGTACTTC
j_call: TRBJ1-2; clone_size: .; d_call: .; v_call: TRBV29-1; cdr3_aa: CSVEGPSYYGYTF; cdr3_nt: TGCAGCGTTGAAGGTCCCAGCTACTATGGCTACACCTTC
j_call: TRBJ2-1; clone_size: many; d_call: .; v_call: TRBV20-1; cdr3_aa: CSVRGAYNEQFF; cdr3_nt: TGCAGCGTCAGGGGGGCCTACAATGAGCAGTTCTTC
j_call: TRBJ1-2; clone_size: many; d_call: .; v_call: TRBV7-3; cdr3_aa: CASSPYPREGDGRGYTF; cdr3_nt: TGTGCCAGCAGCCCCTATCCTCGGGAAGGGGACGGTCGTGGCTACACCTTC
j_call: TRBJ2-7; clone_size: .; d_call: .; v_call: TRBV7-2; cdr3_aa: CASSLWGEGTDEQYF; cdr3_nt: TGTGCCAGCAGCTTGTGGGGGGAGGGGACAGACGAGCAGTACTTC
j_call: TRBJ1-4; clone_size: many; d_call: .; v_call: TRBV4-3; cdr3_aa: CASSGQGGEKLFF; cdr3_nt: TGCGCCAGCTCGGGACAAGGGGGGGAAAAACTGTTTTTT
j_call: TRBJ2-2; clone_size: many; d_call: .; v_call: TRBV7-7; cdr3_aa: CASSSVNTGELFF; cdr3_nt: TGTGCCAGCAGCTCGGTGAACACCGGGGAGCTGTTTTTT
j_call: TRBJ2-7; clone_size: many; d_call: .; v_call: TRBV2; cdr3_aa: CASTSEGAPGEQYF; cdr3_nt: TGTGCCAGCACAAGCGAGGGAGCCCCGGGTGAGCAGTACTTC
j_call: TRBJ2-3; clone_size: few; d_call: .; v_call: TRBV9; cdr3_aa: CASSVRGVGANTQYF; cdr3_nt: TGTGCCAGCAGCGTCCGCGGGGTCGGTGCAAATACGCAGTATTTT
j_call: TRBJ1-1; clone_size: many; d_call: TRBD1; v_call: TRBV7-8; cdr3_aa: CASSTGGRGAFF; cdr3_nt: TGTGCCAGCAGCACAGGGGGCCGGGGAGCTTTCTTT
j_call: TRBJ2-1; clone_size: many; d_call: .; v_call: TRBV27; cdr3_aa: CASSGRTFSSYNEQFF; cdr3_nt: TGTGCCAGCAGTGGGAGGACTTTTAGCTCCTACAATGAGCAGTTCTTC
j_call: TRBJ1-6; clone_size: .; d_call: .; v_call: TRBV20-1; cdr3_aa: CSASLDYPPSSYNSPLHF; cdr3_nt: TGCAGTGCTAGTTTAGATTACCCTCCAAGCTCCTATAATTCACCCCTCCACTTT
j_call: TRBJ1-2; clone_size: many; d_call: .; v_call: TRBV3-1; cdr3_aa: CASSPSAISNYGYTF; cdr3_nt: TGTGCCAGCAGCCCTTCGGCCATATCTAACTATGGCTACACCTTC
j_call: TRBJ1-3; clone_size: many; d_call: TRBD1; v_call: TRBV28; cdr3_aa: CASRNRGLGNTIYF; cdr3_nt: TGTGCCAGCAGAAACAGGGGGCTCGGAAACACCATATATTTT
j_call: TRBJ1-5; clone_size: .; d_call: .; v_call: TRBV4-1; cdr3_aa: CASSQEGLRMDQPQHF; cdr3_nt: TGCGCCAGCAGCCAAGAAGGGTTAAGGATGGATCAGCCCCAGCATTTT
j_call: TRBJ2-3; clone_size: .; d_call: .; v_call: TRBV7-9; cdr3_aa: CASSFERDTQYF; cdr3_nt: TGTGCCAGCAGCTTCGAGAGGGATACGCAGTATTTT
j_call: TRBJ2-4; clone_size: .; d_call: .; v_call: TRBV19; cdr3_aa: CASSITPGSQNIQYF; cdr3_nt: TGTGCCAGTAGTATAACCCCAGGGTCCCAAAACATTCAGTACTTC
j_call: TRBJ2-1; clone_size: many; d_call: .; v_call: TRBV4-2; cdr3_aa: CASSQGGSKREQFF; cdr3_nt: TGTGCCAGCAGCCAAGGAGGCAGCAAAAGGGAGCAGTTCTTC
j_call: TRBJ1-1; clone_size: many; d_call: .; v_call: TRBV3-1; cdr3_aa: CASSQDVGEAFF; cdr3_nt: TGTGCCAGCAGCCAAGATGTTGGGGAAGCTTTCTTT
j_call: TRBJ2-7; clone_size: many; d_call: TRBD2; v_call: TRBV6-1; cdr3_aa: CAIKREQEQYF; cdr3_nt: TGTGCCATCAAGCGGGAGCAGGAGCAGTACTTC
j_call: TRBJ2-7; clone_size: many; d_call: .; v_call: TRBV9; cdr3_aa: CASSAMSGDRTYEQYF; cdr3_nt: TGTGCCAGCAGCGCAATGTCGGGAGATAGGACCTACGAGCAGTACTTC
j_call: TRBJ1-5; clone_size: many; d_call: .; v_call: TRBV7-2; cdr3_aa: CASSLHKSNQPQHF; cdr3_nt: TGTGCCAGCAGTCTTCACAAAAGCAATCAGCCCCAGCATTTT
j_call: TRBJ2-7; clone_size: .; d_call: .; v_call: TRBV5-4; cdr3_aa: CAGSLSVFRDEQYF; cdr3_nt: TGTGCCGGCAGCCTATCAGTCTTCAGGGACGAGCAGTACTTC
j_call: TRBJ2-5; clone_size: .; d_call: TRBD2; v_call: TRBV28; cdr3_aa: CASSHSGRAETQYF; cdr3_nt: TGTGCCAGCAGTCATAGCGGGAGGGCTGAGACCCAGTACTTC
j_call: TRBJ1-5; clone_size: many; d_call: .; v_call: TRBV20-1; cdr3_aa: CSASQGSGNQPQHF; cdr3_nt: TGCAGTGCTAGTCAGGGGTCGGGCAATCAGCCCCAGCATTTT
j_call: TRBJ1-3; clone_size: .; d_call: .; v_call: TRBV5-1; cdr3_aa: CASSLAGAGRGNTIYF; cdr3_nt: TGCGCCAGCAGCTTGGCAGGGGCAGGTCGAGGAAACACCATATATTTT
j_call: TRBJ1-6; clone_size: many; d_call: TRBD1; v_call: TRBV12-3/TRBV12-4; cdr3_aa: CASSSRQGGSSPLHF; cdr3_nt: TGTGCCAGCAGTTCTAGACAGGGCGGGAGTTCACCCCTCCACTTT
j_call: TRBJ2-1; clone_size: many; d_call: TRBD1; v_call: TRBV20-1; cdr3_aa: CSAGDWTGGLSYNEQFF; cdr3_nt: TGCAGTGCTGGGGATTGGACAGGGGGCTTATCCTACAATGAGCAGTTCTTC
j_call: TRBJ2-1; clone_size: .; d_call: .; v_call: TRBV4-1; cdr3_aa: CASTPTGQVNEQFF; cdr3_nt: TGCGCCAGCACCCCGACAGGTCAAGTCAATGAGCAGTTCTTC
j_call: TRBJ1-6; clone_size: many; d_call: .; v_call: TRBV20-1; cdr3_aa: CSAYAQTNSPLHF; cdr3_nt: TGCAGTGCTTACGCGCAGACCAATTCACCCCTCCACTTT
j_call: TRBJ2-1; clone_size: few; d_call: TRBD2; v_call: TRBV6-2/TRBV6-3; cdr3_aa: CASSYSRGAGGYNEQFF; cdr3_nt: TGTGCCAGCAGTTACTCGAGGGGGGCGGGAGGGTACAATGAGCAGTTCTTC
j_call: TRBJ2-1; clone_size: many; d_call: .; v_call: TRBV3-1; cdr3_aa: CASSQVGGRAGREQFF; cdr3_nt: TGTGCCAGCAGCCAAGTAGGGGGTCGCGCCGGGAGGGAGCAGTTCTTC
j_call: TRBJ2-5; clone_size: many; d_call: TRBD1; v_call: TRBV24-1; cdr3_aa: CATSDLGRQGAMETQYF; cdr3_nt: TGTGCCACCAGTGATTTGGGACGACAGGGGGCAATGGAGACCCAGTACTTC
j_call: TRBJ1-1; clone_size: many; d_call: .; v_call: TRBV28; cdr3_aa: CASSLPTDNTEAFF; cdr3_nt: TGTGCCAGCAGTTTACCAACAGATAACACTGAAGCTTTCTTT
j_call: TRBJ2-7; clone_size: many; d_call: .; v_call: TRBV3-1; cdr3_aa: CASSQVSLGGDEQYF; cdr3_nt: TGTGCCAGCAGCCAAGTCTCTCTAGGGGGGGACGAGCAGTACTTC
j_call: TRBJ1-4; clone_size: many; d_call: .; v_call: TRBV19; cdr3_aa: CASSAGRGYEKLFF; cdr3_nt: TGTGCCAGTAGCGCCGGGAGGGGATATGAAAAACTGTTTTTT
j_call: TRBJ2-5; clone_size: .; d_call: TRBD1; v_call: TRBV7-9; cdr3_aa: CASSSRDREETQYF; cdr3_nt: TGTGCCAGCAGCTCCAGGGACAGGGAAGAGACCCAGTACTTC
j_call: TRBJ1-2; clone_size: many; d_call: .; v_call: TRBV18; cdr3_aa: CASSPERGDGYTF; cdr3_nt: TGTGCCAGCTCACCAGAAAGGGGTGATGGCTACACCTTC
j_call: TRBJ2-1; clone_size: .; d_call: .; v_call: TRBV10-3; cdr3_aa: CAISEWAAPYNEQFF; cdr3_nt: TGTGCCATCAGTGAGTGGGCGGCCCCCTACAATGAGCAGTTCTTC